The 27 T cell receptor beta chains reported below all come from one sample, sequenced in a study of CD8 T cells in Susac syndrome (dated by TCRdb to about 2019). Library method: the immunoSEQ multiplex PCR assay. RNA was extracted using the RNeasy kit, and roughly 0.5 to 1 microgram was reverse transcribed with random hexamers. TCRdb trimmed public reads at Q25 via fastp, called clones via MiXCR and kept in-frame beta chains. CDR3 protein sequences are deduplicated, and each keeps its most common genes and DNA. The sample table holds over 95,000 distinct CDR3 sequences, of which 92% were seen once. More than 0.13% of the sample is taken by the ten largest. The sequenced sample was CD4+ T cells from PBMCs. Every receptor here comes from a human donor in good health.

The chain links TRBV6-2 or TRBV6-3 to TRBJ2-2, with unresolved D. V dropped 0 bases and J dropped 2 bases, with 13 bases sitting between them. In germline, CDR1 is MNHEY, CDR2 SVGEGT. The CDR3 length is 17 residues. Written as DNA, the CDR3 is TGTGCCAGCAGTTACTCGACATCCGCACTCAACACCGGGGAGCTGTTTTTT. Its translation is CASSYSTSALNTGELFF.

The chain joins TRBV12-3 or TRBV12-4 to TRBJ2-7; 7 nucleotides agree with TRBD2. J lost 7 bases, V lost 6 bases, and 12 bases had no gene match. The CDR3 loop spans 14 amino acids. This CDR3 is CASRIAGVNREQYF. The CDR3 region has the DNA TGTGCCAGCAGGATAGCGGGTGTTAACCGGGAGCAGTACTTC.

The gene calls are TRBV29-1 and TRBJ2-1, with TRBD2 matching over 10 bases. The V gene end was trimmed by 1 base and the J gene end by 0 bases; junction bases not matched to a gene: 3. CDR3 length: 16 residues. The germline V gene encodes CDR1 SQVTM and CDR2 ANQGSEA. CDR3 in DNA: TGCAGCGTTGAAGGGACTAGCGGACTCTCCTACAATGAGCAGTTCTTC. This gives the protein CSVEGTSGLSYNEQFF.

The V and J genes are TRBV7-9 and TRBJ2-5; 8 nucleotides align to TRBD2. The CDR3 length is 16 residues. After removal of 1 base from V and 0 bases from J, the junction contained 4 bases not matched to a gene. CDR1 and CDR2 from the germline V gene are SEHNR and FQNEAQ (reference sequence). The CDR3 loop is CASSLGSGGDQETQYF. DNA of the CDR3: TGTGCCAGCAGCTTAGGTTCGGGAGGGGACCAAGAGACCCAGTACTTC.

The chain combines TRBV5-4 with TRBJ2-2; D is undetermined. Germline V gene lookup returns CDR1 SGHNT and CDR2 YYREEE (reference sequence). The V gene lost 0 bases and the J gene lost 6 bases, with 3 bases spanning the gap. The CDR3 is 12 residues long. DNA for the CDR3: TGTGCCAGCAGCTTGGCTTCCGGGGAGCTGTTTTTT. This encodes CASSLASGELFF.

The V and J genes are TRBV20-1 and TRBJ1-4; tentative D call: TRBD1 (5 bases). Trimming left V 6 bases short and J 8 bases short, with 19 bases between. The CDR3 is made up of 14 amino acids. In germline, CDR1 is DFQATT, CDR2 SNEGSKA (reference sequence). The CDR3 DNA is TGCAGTGCGCCCCGAGAGGGGAAGGGAGAAAAACTGTTTTTT. Its protein is CSAPREGKGEKLFF.

The sample holds one count of this clonotype. The chain carries TRBV5-8 and TRBJ2-1, with 8 bases aligning to TRBD1. This CDR3 region has 14 residues. The germline CDR1 and CDR2 sequences are SGHTS and YDEGEE. J was trimmed by 5 bases and V by 5 bases; bases with no gene match: 6. The CDR3 nucleotides are TGTGCCAGCAGATCGGGACAGGATCACAATGAGCAGTTCTTC. Translated, it gives CASRSGQDHNEQFF.

The chain employs TRBV6-2 or TRBV6-3 and TRBJ1-1, with D perhaps matching TRBD1 (5 bases). Trimming cost V 4 bases and J 11 bases, with 17 bases left between them. Germline CDR1 and CDR2: MNHEY and SVGEGT. CDR3 size: 13 residues. The DNA for the CDR3 is TGTGCCAGCAGTTGGGGCCCATCGGGGTCCGCTTTCTTT. It yields the protein CASSWGPSGSAFF.

The chain has TRBV7-2 and TRBJ2-1; possibly TRBD2 for D (6 bases). This CDR3 is built from 15 residues. Germline lookup yields CDR1 SGHTA and CDR2 FQGNSA. Deletions cut 2 bases from V and 6 bases from J, with 14 bases between. The chain's CDR3 is CASSLNPGVSNEQFF. The CDR3 DNA reads as TGTGCCAGCAGCTTAAATCCGGGGGTTAGCAATGAGCAGTTCTTC.

The rearrangement uses TRBV7-2 and TRBJ1-2, with 9 bases fitting TRBD1. Germline lookup yields CDR1 SGHTA and CDR2 FQGNSA. This CDR3 region has 15 residues. The trim removed 1 base at V and 2 bases at J, leaving 2 bases unmatched. CDR3 in amino acids: CASSLETGGNYGYTF. CDR3 coding DNA: TGTGCCAGCAGCTTAGAGACAGGGGGGAACTATGGCTACACCTTC. Variable domain in full (rest from reference TRBV7-2 and TRBJ1-2): GAGVSQSPSNKVTEKGKDVELRCDPISGHTALYWYRQSLGQGLEFLIYFQGNSAPDKSGLPSDRFSAERTGGSVSTLTIQRTQQEDSAVYLCASSLETGGNYGYTFGSGTRLTVV.

The chain joins TRBV20-1 to TRBJ2-1, with 7 bases fitting TRBD1. The J segment lost 9 bases and the V segment lost 5 bases, leaving 10 bases of the junction unmatched. Germline loops: CDR1 DFQATT, CDR2 SNEGSKA (reference sequence). There are 13 residues in the CDR3. The CDR3 is CSAPLTGESEQFF. DNA of the CDR3: TGCAGTGCTCCCCTAACAGGGGAGAGTGAGCAGTTCTTC.

A single count supports this clonotype. The chain's CDR3 is CASSRRGQPQHF. CDR3 sequence (DNA): TGTGCCAGCAGCCGTAGGGGTCAGCCCCAGCATTTT. The chain recombines TRBV3-1 with TRBJ1-5, with D possibly matching TRBD1 (5 bases). Germline CDR1 and CDR2: LGHDT and YNNKEL (reference sequence). V was clipped by 4 bases and J by 6 bases, with 7 bases between them. This CDR3 spans 12 amino acids.

The chain couples TRBV7-2 to TRBJ2-7; D remains ambiguous. CDR3 size: 14 residues. Per germline, CDR1 SGHTA and CDR2 FQGNSA. The V gene lost 5 bases and the J gene lost 0 bases, with 11 bases spanning the gap. CDR3 sequence reads: CASSPRISSYEQYF. DNA for the CDR3: TGTGCCAGCAGCCCGCGAATCTCCTCCTACGAGCAGTACTTC.

This clonotype was seen more than once but under ten times. The V and J genes are TRBV9 and TRBJ2-5; D could derive from TRBD1 or TRBD2 (6 bases each). V lost 2 bases and J lost 4, with 9 bases in between. The length of the CDR3 is 13 residues. CDR1 is SGDLS, CDR2 YYNGEE, per germline. As DNA, the CDR3 is TGTGCCAGCAGCGTCAGGGGAGGAGAGACCCAGTACTTC. It translates to CASSVRGGETQYF.

CDR3 sequence: CASTDRTGISNQPQHF. CDR3 sequence (DNA): TGTGCCAGCACCGACAGGACAGGCATTAGCAATCAGCCCCAGCATTTT. The V call is TRBV6-2 or TRBV6-3, the J call TRBJ1-5; 7 positions match TRBD1. The CDR3 is 16 amino acids. Germline V CDR1 and CDR2: MNHEY, SVGEGT. The trim removed 7 bases at V and 0 bases at J, leaving 9 bases unmatched.

The CDR3 reads CASSSGLAGRSPYNEQFF. CDR3 in DNA: TGTGCCAGCAGCTCCGGACTAGCGGGGCGGTCCCCCTACAATGAGCAGTTCTTC. This chain uses TRBV7-2 with TRBJ2-1; 12 nucleotides align to TRBD2. The CDR3 contains 18 residues. J lost 2 bases, V lost 4 bases, and 9 bases had no gene match. Germline CDR1 and CDR2: SGHTA and FQGNSA.

The chain recombines TRBV5-8 with TRBJ1-1, with a tentative D call TRBD1 (5 bases). The CDR3 is 13 residues long. V lost 4 bases and J lost 5, with 12 bases in between. Germline CDR1 SGHTS, CDR2 YDEGEE. In DNA, the CDR3 is TGTGCCAGCAGCCGCAGGGTGTTTACTGAAGCTTTCTTT. It specifies CASSRRVFTEAFF.

The rearrangement links TRBV14 to TRBJ1-1; D unresolved. V lost 3 bases, J lost 4 bases, and 18 bases lay in between. Germline V gene lookup returns CDR1 SGHDN and CDR2 FVKESK. The CDR3 extends over 16 amino acids. DNA of the CDR3: TGTGCCAGCAGCCAGCGTGCCCGGCTACCCGGCACTGAAGCTTTCTTT. It yields the protein CASSQRARLPGTEAFF.

This clonotype was seen only once. This sequence joins TRBV4-2 and TRBJ2-7; 8 bases line up with TRBD1. The ends lost 0 bases at V and 5 bases at J; junction bases unmatched: 12. The germline V gene encodes CDR1 LGHNA and CDR2 YNFKEQ. This CDR3 is built from 17 residues. For the CDR3, the DNA is TGTGCCAGCAGCCAAGAGTCTGGACAGGGCGCTTTTGACGAGCAGTACTTC. This sequence encodes CASSQESGQGAFDEQYF.

V is TRBV5-1 and J is TRBJ2-7; D is undetermined. Germline CDR1 reads SGHRS; CDR2 reads YFSETQ. Trimming left V 1 base short and J 3 bases short, with 8 bases between. This CDR3 is built from 13 residues. CDR3 sequence reads: CASSLLGNYEQYF. Here the CDR3 DNA reads TGCGCCAGCAGCTTGTTAGGCAACTACGAGCAGTACTTC.

The chain combines TRBV3-1 with TRBJ1-4; D gene ambiguous. The V and J ends lost 1 base and 8 bases respectively, with 14 bases between them. The CDR3 length is 15 residues. Germline V gene sequence: CDR1 LGHDT, CDR2 YNNKEL (reference sequence). CDR3 nucleotide sequence: TGTGCCAGCAGCCAAGTATGGCAGTTGGACGAAAAACTGTTTTTT. Translation gives CASSQVWQLDEKLFF.

This clonotype was picked up one time. This rearrangement joins TRBV7-9 to TRBJ2-1; 10 bases are a match to TRBD2. Germline values: CDR1 SEHNR, CDR2 FQNEAQ (reference sequence). The CDR3 is 15 residues long. V shed 8 bases and J 0 bases; nucleotides not matched to a gene: 4. In DNA form, the CDR3 reads TGTGCCAGCTTACCTAGCGGGAGCTCCTACAATGAGCAGTTCTTC. Translation gives CASLPSGSSYNEQFF.

This chain connects TRBV3-1 to TRBJ2-2; D perhaps matches TRBD2 (5 bases). Germline V gene data show CDR1 as LGHDT and CDR2 as YNNKEL (reference sequence). The CDR3 totals 14 residues. V was trimmed by 4 bases and J by 5 bases, leaving 11 bases between them. The CDR3: CASSRILGTGELFF. The CDR3 DNA sequence: TGTGCCAGCAGCCGAATACTAGGTACCGGGGAGCTGTTTTTT. The variable domain in full, with the rest retrieved from reference TRBV3-1 and TRBJ2-2, is DTAVSQTPKYLVTQMGNDKSIKCEQNLGHDTMYWYKQDSKKFLKIMFSYNNKELIINETVPNRFSPKSPDKAHLNLHINSLELGDSAVYFCASSRILGTGELFFGEGSRLTVL.

This clonotype turned up a few times. The rearrangement uses TRBV19 and TRBJ2-7; TRBD2 matches at 14 bases. Germline lookup yields CDR1 LNHDA and CDR2 SQIVND (reference sequence). CDR3 length: 14 residues. J lost 5 bases, V lost 5 bases, and 2 bases had no gene match. This chain's CDR3 is CASSGLAGGDEQYF. DNA for the CDR3: TGTGCCAGTAGTGGACTAGCGGGAGGTGACGAGCAGTACTTC.

This chain connects TRBV4-1 to TRBJ2-7, with 13 bases aligning to TRBD2. CDR3 size: 18 residues. Germline CDR1 is MGHRA and CDR2 is YSYEKL. Trimming at V came to 1 base and at J to 3 bases, leaving 9 bases not matched to a gene. CDR3 loop: CASSQAGTSGAGGYEQYF. The CDR3 DNA follows: TGCGCCAGCAGCCAAGCCGGGACTAGCGGGGCCGGAGGCTACGAGCAGTACTTC.

The genes are TRBV7-7 and TRBJ2-2; the match to TRBD1 covers 8 bases. V gave up 5 bases and J gave up 5 bases; unmatched junction bases: 7. This CDR3 contains 15 residues. Germline CDR1 SSHAT, CDR2 FNYEAQ (reference sequence). The CDR3 is CASSPGQANTGELFF. Written as DNA, the CDR3 is TGTGCCAGCAGCCCGGGACAGGCAAATACCGGGGAGCTGTTTTTT.

The V call is TRBV7-9, the J call TRBJ2-7, with D perhaps TRBD1 or TRBD2 (5 bases each). This CDR3 has 14 amino acids. The V gene's germline CDR1 is SEHNR and CDR2 FQNEAQ (reference sequence). V was clipped by 5 bases and J by 2 bases, with 13 bases between them. CDR3: CASSLGTVTYEQYF. In DNA form, the CDR3 reads TGTGCCAGCAGCCTCGGGACGGTGACCTACGAGCAGTACTTC.